The clone carrying this T cell receptor (beta chain) was observed a single time. The antigen remains unidentified. CDR1 is DFQATT and CDR2 is SNEGSKA in the germline V gene (reference sequence). The CDR3 is 11 amino acids. Between the trimmed V and J ends, which lost 1 base and 8 bases, there was a span of 6 bases. This specimen belongs to a study of siplizumab effects on memory and regulatory T cells. Study conclusions and caveats: Siplizumab led to significantly less abundant alloreactive sequences that could be traced back to unstimulated CD4+ memory cells. The diversity of naive T cells seemed greater than that of memory cells, and their alloresponse contribution seemed major.

Per-sample assaying covered 95,000 to 100,000 TCR templates. The method was immunoSEQ multiplex PCR; TCRdb's version includes in-frame clones alone and lacks a portion of them. The sample includes 90,000 to 120,000 clones, 85% to 95% seen only once; the top ten take 0.62%. The sequencing sample was made of Tregs sorted from blood. The clonotype comes from a human donor in good health. V usage is TRBV20-1 and J usage is TRBJ1-5; D remains ambiguous. CDR3 sequence (DNA): TGCAGTGCTAGAGGGGGAGAGCCCCAGCATTTT. Its protein is CSARGGEPQHF.